This note documents a single T cell receptor beta chain sequence. CDR3 length: 15 residues. J gave up 4 bases and V 8 bases, and 10 bases lay outside the gene matches. Germline CDR1 reads SGHTA; CDR2 reads FQGNSA. These data are taken from a study of blood T cell repertoires in COVID-19. TCRdb keeps only in-frame clones here, not all; method: immunoSEQ multiplex PCR. The sample lists roughly 190,000 clones; roughly nine tenths were seen once. This sequence joins TRBV7-2 and TRBJ2-1; TRBD1 matches at 8 bases. The sample consisted of PBMCs or T cells enriched from blood (not recorded which). The receptor was isolated from a woman in her twenties or thirties who had recovered from COVID-19. CDR3 sequence: CASSNDRGFYNEQFF. The CDR3 DNA follows: TGTGCCAGCTCCAATGACAGGGGCTTTTACAATGAGCAGTTCTTC.